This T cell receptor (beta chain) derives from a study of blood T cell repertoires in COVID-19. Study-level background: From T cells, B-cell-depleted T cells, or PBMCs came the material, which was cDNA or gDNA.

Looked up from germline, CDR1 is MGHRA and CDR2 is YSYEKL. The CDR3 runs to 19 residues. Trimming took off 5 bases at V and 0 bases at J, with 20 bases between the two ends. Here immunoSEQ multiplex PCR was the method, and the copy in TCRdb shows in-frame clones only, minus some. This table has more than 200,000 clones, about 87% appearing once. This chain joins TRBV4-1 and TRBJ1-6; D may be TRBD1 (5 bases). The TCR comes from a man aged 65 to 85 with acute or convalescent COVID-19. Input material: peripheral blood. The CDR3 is CASSTSNGHQSSYNSPLHF. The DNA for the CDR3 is TGCGCCAGCAGCACTTCTAACGGACACCAAAGCTCCTATAATTCACCCCTCCACTTT.